This T cell receptor beta chain was recorded in a study of spatial heterogeneity in lung cancer. Across the whole study: TCR and UMI combinations that were unique each appeared, on average, more than ten times in raw reads.

Time point noted: sample taken at primary tumor resection. Tumor, nontumor lung or frozen PBMC supplied whole RNA, sequenced without sorting. This CDR3 contains 15 residues. Germline V gene lookup returns CDR1 LNHNV and CDR2 YYDKDF (reference sequence). Trimming cost V 1 base and J 1 base, with 10 bases left between them. This clonotype ranks as medium-sized. Every molecule of TCR cDNA had its own unique molecular identifier. TCRdb ran MiXCR on the 5' RACE reads and lists one entry per CDR3 protein. The data hold about 4,900 distinct CDR3 sequences, with roughly a sixth observed a single time. Material: PBMCs, obtained at surgery. The V call is TRBV15, the J call TRBJ1-1; D is ambiguous. The source of this sequence is a male donor with early-stage non-small cell lung cancer. Written as DNA, the CDR3 is TGTGCCACCAGCAGAGCATCGGCCGGGAACACTGAAGCTTTCTTT. As protein: CATSRASAGNTEAFF.